Listed here is a single TCR beta chain. Source study methods: Amplification of reference gene primers was used by the study to estimate nucleated cell counts. Some clones are missing from TCRdb's copy, which holds only in-frame ones; the method was immunoSEQ multiplex PCR. That table gives V, J and clone size, and the DNA gave D and trimming. Here the sample spans around 280,000 clones, roughly 89% being singletons. The entry originates in a study of blood T cell repertoires in COVID-19. Study-wide background: Nucleic acid was either cDNA or gDNA, and it came from T cells, B-cell-depleted T cells, or PBMCs.

Participants were aged about 18 to 100 years, lived in roughly 23 US areas, and enrolled virtually. Cohort 3 recovery required two negative PCRs, clearance, or symptom resolution. There are 16 residues in the CDR3. The V and J ends lost 7 bases and 2 bases respectively, with 18 bases between them. CDR1 is LNHDA, CDR2 SQIVND, per germline (reference sequence). The chain employs TRBV19 and TRBJ1-3; TRBD1 might be the D (5 bases). Material: PBMCs or T cells enriched from blood (not recorded which). The clonotype was recovered from a woman aged 40 to 50 who had recovered from COVID-19. The CDR3 sequence: CASTGQRGTTGNTIYF. The CDR3 DNA follows: TGTGCCAGTACTGGTCAGCGGGGCACGACTGGAAACACCATATATTTT. The entire variable domain, with the rest obtained from reference TRBV19 and TRBJ1-3, is as follows: DGGITQSPKYLFRKEGQNVTLSCEQNLNHDAMYWYRQDPGQGLRLIYYSQIVNDFQKGDIAEGYSVSREKKESFPLTVTSAQKNPTAFYLCASTGQRGTTGNTIYFGEGSWLTVV.